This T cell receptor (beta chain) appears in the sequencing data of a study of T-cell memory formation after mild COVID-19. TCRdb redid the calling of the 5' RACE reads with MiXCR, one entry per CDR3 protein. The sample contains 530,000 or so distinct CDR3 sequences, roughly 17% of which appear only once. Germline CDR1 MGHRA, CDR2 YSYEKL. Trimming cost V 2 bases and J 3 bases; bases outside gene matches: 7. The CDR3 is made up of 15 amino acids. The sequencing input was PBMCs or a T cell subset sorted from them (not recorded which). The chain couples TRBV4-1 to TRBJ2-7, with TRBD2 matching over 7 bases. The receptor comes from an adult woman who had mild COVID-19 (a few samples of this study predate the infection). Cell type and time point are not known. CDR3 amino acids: CASSQLVGGYYEQYF. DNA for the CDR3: TGCGCCAGCAGCCAACTCGTGGGGGGGTACTACGAGCAGTACTTC.